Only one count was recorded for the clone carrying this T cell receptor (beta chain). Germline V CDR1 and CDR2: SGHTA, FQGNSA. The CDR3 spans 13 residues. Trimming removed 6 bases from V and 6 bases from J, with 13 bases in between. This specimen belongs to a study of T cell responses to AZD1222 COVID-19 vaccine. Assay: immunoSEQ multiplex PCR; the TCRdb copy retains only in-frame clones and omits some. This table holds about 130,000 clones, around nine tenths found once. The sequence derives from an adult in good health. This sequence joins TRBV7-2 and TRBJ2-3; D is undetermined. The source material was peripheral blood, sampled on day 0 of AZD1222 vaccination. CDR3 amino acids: CASRSTVGDTQYF. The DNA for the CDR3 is TGTGCCAGCAGATCCACCGTGGGGGATACGCAGTATTTT.